The 16 T cell receptor beta chains below were found in one sample sequenced in a study of blood T cells in healthy people across ages. Together with a sample-barcoded 5' primer, a J-beta primer mix was included in a second PCR lasting about 7 to 12 cycles. TCRdb used MiXCR to reprocess the 5' RACE reads, holding one entry per CDR3 protein. This sample has 1.4 million or so distinct CDR3 sequences, with about 42% found just once. The sequencing sample was made of blood. These receptor sequences come from a young woman in good health.

This clonotype was found many times. The CDR3: CSVDGWDRAGADTQYF. The CDR3 nucleotides are TGCAGCGTTGACGGTTGGGACAGGGCAGGGGCAGATACGCAGTATTTT. J is TRBJ2-3 and V is TRBV29-1; TRBD1 matches at 9 bases. This CDR3 has 16 residues. Germline CDR1 reads SQVTM; CDR2 reads ANQGSEA. Trimming cost V 3 bases and J 4 bases; bases outside gene matches: 11.

This clonotype was picked up a small number of times. The chain combines TRBV2 with TRBJ2-3, with 8 bases matching TRBD2. The CDR3 consists of 18 residues. Trimming cost V 5 bases and J 2 bases; bases outside gene matches: 15. Germline values: CDR1 SNHLY, CDR2 FYNNEI. The CDR3 protein is CASSKTDRSGISTDTQYF. CDR3 nucleotides: TGTGCCAGCAGTAAGACAGACCGTAGCGGGATTTCCACAGATACGCAGTATTTT.

This clonotype appeared a few times. The V gene is TRBV25-1, the J gene TRBJ1-2; D gene ambiguous. Germline loops: CDR1 MGHDK, CDR2 SYGVNS. The germline V and J ends were trimmed by 1 base and 8 bases, with 11 bases remaining between them. The CDR3 is 13 residues long. The CDR3 sequence: CASSEWEGRGYTF. CDR3 coding DNA: TGTGCCAGCAGTGAATGGGAAGGACGAGGCTACACCTTC.

V is TRBV20-1 and J is TRBJ2-5; D ambiguous. In germline, CDR1 is DFQATT, CDR2 SNEGSKA (reference sequence). The CDR3 is 15 amino acids. Deletions cut 1 base from V and 1 base from J, with 13 bases between. CDR3 DNA: TGCAGTGCTAGAGGATTAACAAGACGCCAAGAGACCCAGTACTTC. This codes for CSARGLTRRQETQYF.

This clonotype showed up just a few times. The chain is built from TRBV20-1 and TRBJ1-5; 7 bases agree with TRBD1. Germline CDR1 is DFQATT and CDR2 is SNEGSKA (reference sequence). This CDR3 is built from 15 residues. Trimming at V came to 6 bases and at J to 2 bases, leaving 10 bases not matched to a gene. For the CDR3, the DNA is TGCAGTGCCGAACCGACAGGGACGGGCAATCAGCCCCAGCATTTT. Translated: CSAEPTGTGNQPQHF.

V is TRBV6-5 and J is TRBJ2-1; unclear D gene. The CDR3 is 17 amino acids. V dropped 2 bases and J dropped 0 bases, with 14 bases sitting between them. Germline lookup yields CDR1 MNHEY and CDR2 SVGAGI. CDR3 loop: CASSYPMVGSSYNEQFF. The CDR3 DNA reads as TGTGCCAGCAGTTACCCTATGGTGGGAAGCTCCTACAATGAGCAGTTCTTC.

This clonotype was recorded at least ten times. The chain's CDR3 is CSAREYTSLYTDTQYF. The DNA of the CDR3 is TGCAGTGCTAGAGAATATACTAGTCTTTACACAGATACGCAGTATTTT. V and J are TRBV20-1 and TRBJ2-3; perhaps TRBD2 as D (5 bases). Germline V CDR1 and CDR2: DFQATT, SNEGSKA (reference sequence). This CDR3 region has 16 residues. V lost 0 bases to trimming and J lost 2 bases, with 15 bases between them.

This clonotype was counted a few times. The chain joins TRBV24-1 to TRBJ2-5; 7 bases are a match to TRBD1. The CDR3 extends over 14 amino acids. The V gene's germline CDR1 is KGHDR and CDR2 SFDVKD. V was pared by 7 bases and J by 2 bases, with 6 bases of the junction left unmatched. In DNA, the CDR3 is TGTGCCACCAGACCCGGGGACAGACAAGAGACCCAGTACTTC. This codes for CATRPGDRQETQYF.

The rearrangement links TRBV7-2 to TRBJ2-5; 10 bases line up with TRBD2. V was clipped by 0 bases and J by 7 bases; unmatched bases: 14. The CDR3 runs 18 residues. CDR1 SGHTA and CDR2 FQGNSA come from the germline V gene. The CDR3 DNA is TGTGCCAGCAGCTTAGCGCTTGGGGCTAGCGGGAGCAAAGGGACCCAGTACTTC. Its translation: CASSLALGASGSKGTQYF.

This rearrangement joins TRBV29-1 to TRBJ1-1; possibly TRBD1 for D (6 bases). The length of the CDR3 is 14 residues. CDR1 SQVTM and CDR2 ANQGSEA come from the germline V gene. V lost 3 bases and J 1 base, leaving 12 bases between the germline ends. The CDR3 nucleotides are TGCAGCGTTGAGGTACAGGGAACGAACACTGAAGCTTTCTTT. Its protein is CSVEVQGTNTEAFF.

On this clonotype: Mismatch with germline at one junction end may stem from a read error. The V gene is TRBV6-6, the J gene TRBJ2-5; D gene uncertain. The CDR3 covers 11 residues. The germline CDR1 and CDR2 sequences are MNHNY and SVGAGI (reference sequence). The CDR3 is CVSSSAPEQYF. The CDR3 bases are TGTGTCAGCAGTTCAGCGCCTGAGCAGTACTTC.

This clonotype was detected only a few times. V usage is TRBV28 and J usage is TRBJ1-6, with D unresolved. V shed 7 bases and J shed 9 bases, with 13 bases lying between them. Germline V lookup: CDR1 MDHEN, CDR2 SYDVKM. The CDR3 length is 13 residues. Written as DNA, the CDR3 is TGTGCCAGCAAAACCTACGATGGTTCACCCCTCCACTTT. Translating gives CASKTYDGSPLHF.

The V gene is TRBV27, the J gene TRBJ2-1, with 11 bases that match TRBD1. The CDR3 consists of 14 residues. The V gene's germline CDR1 is MNHEY and CDR2 SMNVEV (reference sequence). With 4 bases clipped from V and 8 bases from J, the junction kept 4 bases outside the gene matches. This CDR3 is CASSCRTGGHEQFF. Here the CDR3 DNA reads TGTGCCAGCAGTTGTCGGACAGGGGGCCATGAGCAGTTCTTC.

This clonotype occurred a few times. The chain combines TRBV4-3 with TRBJ1-6; weak D call: TRBD1 (5 bases). Trimming cost V 1 base and J 3 bases, with 10 bases left between them. From germline, CDR1 is LGHNA and CDR2 YSLEER. This CDR3 region has 16 residues. CDR3 sequence: CASSQARTLYNSPLHF. DNA for the CDR3: TGCGCCAGCAGCCAAGCACGGACACTCTATAATTCACCCCTCCACTTT.

This clonotype came up a few times. The gene calls are TRBV29-1 and TRBJ1-1; perhaps TRBD1 as D (5 bases). The CDR3 has 12 amino acids. Germline lookup yields CDR1 SQVTM and CDR2 ANQGSEA. The CDR3 DNA follows: TGCAGTGCCGAGGGGATGAACACTGAAGCTTTCTTT. This sequence encodes CSAEGMNTEAFF.

The gene calls are TRBV6-6 and TRBJ2-3, with a possible D match to TRBD2 (7 bases). The CDR3 sequence is 15 residues long. V was pared by 6 bases and J by 4 bases, with 17 bases between. CDR1 MNHNY and CDR2 SVGAGI come from the germline V gene (reference sequence). The chain's CDR3 is CASSSPAGGPDTQYF. The CDR3 nucleotides read TGTGCCAGCAGCTCTCCCGCCGGGGGGCCAGATACGCAGTATTTT.